One TCR beta chain is described in this entry. Its antigen is unknown. Chemo-refractory metastatic non-small-cell lung cancer patients underwent focal radiation alongside CTLA-4 blockade with ipilimumab. This sample is part of a study of radiotherapy plus CTLA-4 blockade in lung cancer. Looking at the study overall: In less than 20% of patients, objective responses were seen; 31% had disease control. General observations from the study: Among reported predictors of response, early blood T cell clone dynamics with interferon-beta performed best. Once radiotherapy plus ipilimumab had been given, TCR clones derived from tumor expanded in blood.

The V end lost 2 bases, the J end lost 4 bases, and 12 bases lay between the germline ends. Germline CDR1 is SGHTA and CDR2 is FQGNSA. The CDR3 totals 14 residues. TCRdb keeps only in-frame clones here, not all; method: immunoSEQ multiplex PCR. This sample has 81,000 or so clones, with around 86% found just once. This sequence joins TRBV7-2 and TRBJ2-7; perhaps TRBD2 as D (6 bases). The sequence derives from a human donor with non-small cell lung cancer that progressed on radiotherapy plus ipilimumab. The material was peripheral blood, obtained from a patient treated with radiotherapy plus ipilimumab. The CDR3 loop reads CASSLSRGKYEQYF. The CDR3 DNA reads as TGTGCCAGCAGCTTATCACGGGGGAAATACGAGCAGTACTTC. The full variable domain, its missing parts supplied by reference TRBV7-2 and TRBJ2-7, is GAGVSQSPSNKVTEKGKDVELRCDPISGHTALYWYRQSLGQGLEFLIYFQGNSAPDKSGLPSDRFSAERTGGSVSTLTIQRTQQEDSAVYLCASSLSRGKYEQYFGPGTRLTVT.